This is a list of T cell receptor beta chains from one sample in a study of OX40 agonist ivuxolimab in advanced cancers. Clones were sequenced by immunoSEQ multiplex PCR, and TCRdb holds only the in-frame ones, with some missing. The sample shows about 26,000 clones, more than 85% of them seen only once. Source: CD4+ or CD8+ T cells sorted from blood, taken in a trial of the OX40 agonist ivuxolimab. The receptors were gathered from an adult with an advanced solid tumor such as melanoma, head and neck, liver or kidney cancer. CDR3s include the opening cysteine and the closing phenylalanine or tryptophan. D genes are given only for firm matches. The size entry is marked missing in some rows and otherwise reads once, few, many or a size class.

J: TRBJ2-4; size: -; V: TRBV6-1; D: -; DNA: TGTGCCAGCAGTGAGTGGGCCTGGGGGGCCAAAAACATTCAGTACTTC; CDR3: CASSEWAWGAKNIQYF
J: TRBJ1-3; size: -; V: TRBV7-6; D: -; DNA: TGTGCCAGCAACAGTGGAAACACCATATATTTT; CDR3: CASNSGNTIYF
J: TRBJ2-1; size: -; V: TRBV25-1; D: TRBD2; DNA: TGTGCCAGCAGTGAATCAAGCGAGCGGGACTCCAATGAGCAGTTCTTC; CDR3: CASSESSERDSNEQFF
J: TRBJ2-7; size: -; V: TRBV5-1; D: -; DNA: TGCGCCAGCAGCTTATTACCGGGGCCGACCTACGAGCAGTACTTC; CDR3: CASSLLPGPTYEQYF
J: TRBJ2-1; size: -; V: TRBV6-5; D: -; DNA: TGTGCCAGCATGTCCGGGACTGAAGCCTACAATGAGCAGTTCTTC; CDR3: CASMSGTEAYNEQFF
J: TRBJ2-7; size: few; V: TRBV27; D: -; DNA: TGTGCCAGCAGCCCAGTGGGTGTACAGGGAGGCCTCGAGCAGTACTTC; CDR3: CASSPVGVQGGLEQYF
J: TRBJ1-2; size: -; V: TRBV13; D: -; DNA: TGTGCCAGCAGCTTAGTCACTTTGGGGGGGAGAGATGGCTACACCTTC; CDR3: CASSLVTLGGRDGYTF
J: TRBJ2-7; size: -; V: TRBV5-6; D: -; DNA: TGTGCCAGCAGCCTGATAATGCGGGGGCTTGGCTACGAGCAGTACTTC; CDR3: CASSLIMRGLGYEQYF
J: TRBJ1-1; size: -; V: TRBV10-1; D: -; DNA: TGCGTCAGCAGTGATAGTTTGAGGCTAGGAGGTCGGAAAACTAAAGCTTTCTTT; CDR3: CVSSDSLRLGGRKTKAFF
J: TRBJ2-5; size: medium-sized; V: TRBV4-1; D: TRBD2; DNA: TGCGCCAGCAGCCAAGGGGCTAGCGGGAGGGCCGGGGAGACCCAGTACTTC; CDR3: CASSQGASGRAGETQYF
J: TRBJ2-7; size: -; V: TRBV6-1; D: -; DNA: TGTGCCAGCAGAGGCAGGGGCTGGGAGCAGTACTTC; CDR3: CASRGRGWEQYF
J: TRBJ2-7; size: -; V: TRBV11-1; D: TRBD2; DNA: TGTGCCAGCAGCTTGCGGGGGGCCCCCTACGAGCAGTACTTC; CDR3: CASSLRGAPYEQYF
J: TRBJ2-2; size: once; V: TRBV13; D: -; DNA: TGTGCCAGCAGCTTAGGTTCCACCGGGGAGCTGTTTTTT; CDR3: CASSLGSTGELFF
J: TRBJ2-5; size: medium-sized; V: TRBV27; D: -; DNA: TGTGCCAGCAGTAGCTTCAGGGGAGAAGAGACCCAGTACTTC; CDR3: CASSSFRGEETQYF
J: TRBJ2-7; size: -; V: TRBV28; D: -; DNA: TGTGCCAGCGCAGTCTCCTACGAGCAGTACTTC; CDR3: CASAVSYEQYF
J: TRBJ2-3; size: -; V: TRBV19; D: TRBD1; DNA: TGTGCCAGTACCCAGACAGGGGCAGATACGCAGTATTTT; CDR3: CASTQTGADTQYF
J: TRBJ2-5; size: -; V: TRBV11-3; D: TRBD1; DNA: TGTGCCAGCAGCTTAGCGCCGGGACAGGGCCAAGAGACCCAGTACTTC; CDR3: CASSLAPGQGQETQYF
J: TRBJ2-1; size: -; V: TRBV11-3; D: -; DNA: TGTGCCAGCAGCTTAATAGGGCTAGGGGGGGTGCAGTTCTTC; CDR3: CASSLIGLGGVQFF
J: TRBJ1-1; size: -; V: TRBV6-1; D: -; DNA: TGTGCCAGCAGTGAAATACTAGGGGTAGGGACTGAAGCTTTCTTT; CDR3: CASSEILGVGTEAFF
J: TRBJ1-2; size: -; V: TRBV4-1; D: -; DNA: TGCGCCAGCAGCCAAGAGACCAGGGGAGCTGGCTACACCTTC; CDR3: CASSQETRGAGYTF
J: TRBJ2-6; size: -; V: TRBV28; D: TRBD2; DNA: TGTGCCAGCAGTCCGGGAGGAATCTCTGGGGCCAACGTCCTGACTTTC; CDR3: CASSPGGISGANVLTF
J: TRBJ1-2; size: -; V: TRBV2; D: TRBD1; DNA: TGTGCCAGCAGTGAAACGGACAGGGGAAACTATGGCTACACCTTC; CDR3: CASSETDRGNYGYTF
J: TRBJ2-1; size: -; V: TRBV11-2; D: TRBD2; DNA: TGTGCCAGCAGCTTCCGGGGACTAGCCTTTCTTAGCTCCTACAATGAGCAGTTCTTC; CDR3: CASSFRGLAFLSSYNEQFF
J: TRBJ1-2; size: -; V: TRBV12-5; D: TRBD1; DNA: TGTGCTAGTGGTTTGGCCCGGACAGGGTGGAACTATGGCTACACCTTC; CDR3: CASGLARTGWNYGYTF
J: TRBJ1-2; size: -; V: TRBV5-4; D: -; DNA: TGTGCCAGCAGCTTCGAGTACTATGGCTACACCTTC; CDR3: CASSFEYYGYTF
J: TRBJ2-6; size: -; V: TRBV6-4; D: -; DNA: TGTGCCAGCAGTGAGAACTCTGGGGCCAACGTCCTGACTTTC; CDR3: CASSENSGANVLTF
J: TRBJ2-7; size: once; V: TRBV27; D: TRBD2; DNA: TGTGCCAGCAGTCTTACTAGCGGCGCCTACGAGCAGTACTTC; CDR3: CASSLTSGAYEQYF
J: TRBJ2-2; size: -; V: TRBV11-2; D: TRBD2; DNA: TGTGCCAGCAGCTTAAGACTAGCGGGAGGGGACACCGGGGAGCTGTTTTTT; CDR3: CASSLRLAGGDTGELFF
J: TRBJ2-7; size: -; V: TRBV7-9; D: TRBD1; DNA: TGTGCCAGCAGCTTCGGGACAGATGGGGAGCAGTACTTC; CDR3: CASSFGTDGEQYF
J: TRBJ2-7; size: once; V: TRBV27; D: -; DNA: TGTGCCAGCAGTTTTACTCTGGGAGCCTACGAGCAGTACTTC; CDR3: CASSFTLGAYEQYF
J: TRBJ1-2; size: -; V: TRBV7-4; D: -; DNA: TGTGCCAGCAGCTTAGCGCTGGCAGCCTATGGCTACACCTTC; CDR3: CASSLALAAYGYTF
J: TRBJ1-1; size: once; V: TRBV10-2; D: -; DNA: TGCGCCAGCGGGGGGCGGGGGGAGGACACTGAAGCTTTCTTT; CDR3: CASGGRGEDTEAFF
J: TRBJ1-1; size: -; V: TRBV9; D: -; DNA: TGTGCCAGCAGCGTAGTTGTGGTTTTCACTGAAGCTTTCTTT; CDR3: CASSVVVVFTEAFF
J: TRBJ2-1; size: few; V: TRBV6-1; D: -; DNA: TGTGCCAGCATGATCCGCTCCTACAATGAGCAGTTCTTC; CDR3: CASMIRSYNEQFF
J: TRBJ1-2; size: -; V: TRBV6-1; D: -; DNA: TGTGCCAGCAGGGGCCCCAATCCGGGTGGCTACACCTTC; CDR3: CASRGPNPGGYTF
J: TRBJ2-5; size: -; V: TRBV7-9; D: TRBD1; DNA: TGTGCCAGCAGCCCCTGGACAGGGATGGAAGAGACCCAGTACTTC; CDR3: CASSPWTGMEETQYF
J: TRBJ2-7; size: once; V: TRBV13; D: TRBD2; DNA: TGTGCCAGCAGCTTTTCTAGCGGTTCGAGCTCCTACGAGCAGTACTTC; CDR3: CASSFSSGSSSYEQYF
J: TRBJ2-3; size: once; V: TRBV4-2; D: TRBD2; DNA: TGTGCCAGCAGCCAAGAGCTCGCGGGGGGGTTCACAGATACGCAGTATTTT; CDR3: CASSQELAGGFTDTQYF
J: TRBJ1-5; size: -; V: TRBV28; D: -; DNA: TGTGCCAGCAGTTCTAACCCTGACTGGGGCCAGCCCCAGCATTTT; CDR3: CASSSNPDWGQPQHF
J: TRBJ2-4; size: -; V: TRBV4-3; D: TRBD2; DNA: TGCGCCAGCAGCCAAGATTCACGACTAGCGGGGTCCAAAAACATTCAGTACTTC; CDR3: CASSQDSRLAGSKNIQYF
J: TRBJ1-1; size: -; V: TRBV10-2; D: -; DNA: TGCGCCAGCAGTCCCGGGAACGCTGAAGCTTTCTTT; CDR3: CASSPGNAEAFF
J: TRBJ1-2; size: few; V: TRBV15; D: -; DNA: TGTGCCACCAGCAGAGAAGAAGGGGATGGCTACACCTTC; CDR3: CATSREEGDGYTF
J: TRBJ2-3; size: -; V: TRBV11-3; D: -; DNA: TGTGCCAGCAGCTCCTATCACCCGACTGACACAGATACGCAGTATTTT; CDR3: CASSSYHPTDTDTQYF